Here is one T cell receptor beta chain with its context. CDR3 length: 15 amino acids. Germline CDR1 MNHEY, CDR2 SMNVEV (reference sequence). V gave up 8 bases and J gave up 0 bases; unmatched junction bases: 10. This sample was taken from a study of cytomegalovirus exposure and HLA in healthy donors. It was with 60 Vbeta and 13 Jbeta primers that the PCR ran. Sequencing used immunoSEQ multiplex PCR; TCRdb keeps in-frame clones, though not all of them. This sample has roughly 110,000 clones, with more than 65% found just once. This TCR came from a boy younger than 18 in good health and CMV-seronegative. The sequenced sample was PBMCs. The chain has TRBV27 and TRBJ2-7; 7 nucleotides match TRBD1. As DNA, the CDR3 is TGTGCCAGCCGAGGGGACAGCCCTATCTCCTACGAGCAGTACTTC. Translated: CASRGDSPISYEQYF.